A selection of T cell receptor beta chains follows, all from one sample in a study of regulatory T cells in long-lasting Graves disease. TCRdb used MiXCR to reprocess the multiplex PCR reads, holding one entry per CDR3 protein. Of about 530,000 distinct CDR3 sequences detected, 15% to 20% appear once; the ten largest clones hold around 25%. The sample also formed part of further work on T cells in Graves' hyperthyroidism and ophthalmopathy.

Sequences were derived from peripheral blood mononuclear cells (PBMCs), sampled at new diagnosis, from a patient treated with antithyroid drugs. The receptor set was obtained from a woman aged 35-65 years with Graves disease. Each CDR3 is given with its conserved first and last residue. D genes are given only for firm matches. Not every row has a clone size; where given, it reads once, few, many or a size class.

j_call: TRBJ1-3
d_call: NA
v_call: TRBV11-2
clone_size: few
cdr3_nt: TGTGCCAGCGGGGGGGGGGCTGGAAACACCATATATTTT
cdr3_aa: CASGGGAGNTIYF

j_call: TRBJ2-7
d_call: NA
v_call: TRBV30
clone_size: many
cdr3_nt: TGTGCCTGGAGCTTCTGGGGTCCCTACGAGCAGTACTTC
cdr3_aa: CAWSFWGPYEQYF

j_call: TRBJ2-1
d_call: NA
v_call: TRBV7-8
clone_size: NA
cdr3_nt: TGTGCCAGCAGCAAACCCTCTGACAATGAGCAGTTCTTC
cdr3_aa: CASSKPSDNEQFF

j_call: TRBJ1-6
d_call: TRBD1
v_call: TRBV12-3/TRBV12-4
clone_size: few
cdr3_nt: TGTGCCAGCAGTTTAGCGGGGACAGGGAAATCACCCCTCCACTTT
cdr3_aa: CASSLAGTGKSPLHF

j_call: TRBJ1-5
d_call: NA
v_call: TRBV18
clone_size: few
cdr3_nt: TGTGCCAGCTCACCGGGGGGGATCAATCAGCCCCAGCATTTT
cdr3_aa: CASSPGGINQPQHF

j_call: TRBJ2-3
d_call: TRBD2
v_call: TRBV29-1
clone_size: NA
cdr3_nt: TGCAGCGTTGCCCCAGGGAGGGCAGATACGCAGTATTTT
cdr3_aa: CSVAPGRADTQYF

j_call: TRBJ1-2
d_call: TRBD1
v_call: TRBV2
clone_size: many
cdr3_nt: TGTGCCAGCATTTTAGGGACAGGTGTTTACGGCTACACCTTC
cdr3_aa: CASILGTGVYGYTF

j_call: TRBJ2-7
d_call: NA
v_call: TRBV4-1
clone_size: many
cdr3_nt: TGCGCCAGCAGCCAGGCCTCCACTGGCTCCTACGAGCAGTACTTC
cdr3_aa: CASSQASTGSYEQYF

j_call: TRBJ2-5
d_call: NA
v_call: TRBV10-3
clone_size: many
cdr3_nt: TGTGCCATCAGTGAGACAGGGAAGGAGACCCAGTACTTC
cdr3_aa: CAISETGKETQYF

j_call: TRBJ2-7
d_call: NA
v_call: TRBV12-3/TRBV12-4
clone_size: few
cdr3_nt: TGTGCCAGCAGTTTAGTGGCCAGGGGATACGAGCAGTACTTC
cdr3_aa: CASSLVARGYEQYF

j_call: TRBJ1-5
d_call: NA
v_call: TRBV7-2
clone_size: few
cdr3_nt: TGTGCCAGCAGCCCTCGACAGGCAATCAATCAGCCCCAGCATTTT
cdr3_aa: CASSPRQAINQPQHF

j_call: TRBJ2-5
d_call: NA
v_call: TRBV7-8
clone_size: many
cdr3_nt: TGTGCCAGCAGCTTAGATCGGAAAGAGACCCAGTACTTC
cdr3_aa: CASSLDRKETQYF

j_call: TRBJ2-2
d_call: TRBD2
v_call: TRBV28
clone_size: NA
cdr3_nt: TGTGCCAGCACCTTTAGCGGGGGGGCCCCCGGGGAGCTGTTTTTT
cdr3_aa: CASTFSGGAPGELFF

j_call: TRBJ2-1
d_call: TRBD1
v_call: TRBV20-1
clone_size: few
cdr3_nt: TGCAGTGCTAGAGATCCGGCAGGGGGTCTCTACAATGAGCAGTTCTTC
cdr3_aa: CSARDPAGGLYNEQFF

j_call: TRBJ2-1
d_call: NA
v_call: TRBV2
clone_size: few
cdr3_nt: TGTGCCAGCAGTGACGGGGCTGAGCAGTTCTTC
cdr3_aa: CASSDGAEQFF

j_call: TRBJ2-3
d_call: TRBD2
v_call: TRBV7-9
clone_size: few
cdr3_nt: TGTGCCAGCAGCCAAACTAGCGGCCTTAGCACCGATACGCAGTATTTT
cdr3_aa: CASSQTSGLSTDTQYF

j_call: TRBJ1-5
d_call: TRBD1
v_call: TRBV24-1
clone_size: NA
cdr3_nt: TGTGCCACCAGTGATTGGCACAGGGGGTTATCGGATAGCAATCAGCCCCAGCATTTT
cdr3_aa: CATSDWHRGLSDSNQPQHF

j_call: TRBJ2-2
d_call: TRBD2
v_call: TRBV3-1
clone_size: many
cdr3_nt: TGTGCCAGCAGCCCCACCCGGACTAGCGTAAACGGGGAGCTGTTTTTT
cdr3_aa: CASSPTRTSVNGELFF

j_call: TRBJ2-1
d_call: TRBD1
v_call: TRBV20-1
clone_size: few
cdr3_nt: TGCAGTGTAACAGTCAGGGACAGGGTCCTCAATGAGCAGTTCTTC
cdr3_aa: CSVTVRDRVLNEQFF

j_call: TRBJ2-7
d_call: TRBD1
v_call: TRBV5-1
clone_size: many
cdr3_nt: TGCGCCAGCAGCCCTCACGCCGGGACAGGTTTCTCCTACGAGCAGTACTTC
cdr3_aa: CASSPHAGTGFSYEQYF

j_call: TRBJ1-4
d_call: NA
v_call: TRBV19
clone_size: few
cdr3_nt: TGTGCCAGTACCCCAGGGGCAATGAATGAAAAACTGTTTTTT
cdr3_aa: CASTPGAMNEKLFF

j_call: TRBJ1-1
d_call: NA
v_call: TRBV19
clone_size: NA
cdr3_nt: TGTGCCAGTAGTTTAACCGGGCCCCTTCATTCTGAAGCTTTCTTT
cdr3_aa: CASSLTGPLHSEAFF

j_call: TRBJ2-3
d_call: TRBD1
v_call: TRBV27
clone_size: many
cdr3_nt: TGTGCCAGCAGTCTTTATTACCGGGACAGGGTATGGGCAGATACGCAGTATTTT
cdr3_aa: CASSLYYRDRVWADTQYF

j_call: TRBJ1-4
d_call: NA
v_call: TRBV30
clone_size: many
cdr3_nt: TGTGCCTGGAGTGTTACGGGGAGGGTAGGGGAAAAACTGTTTTTT
cdr3_aa: CAWSVTGRVGEKLFF

j_call: TRBJ1-1
d_call: TRBD1
v_call: TRBV6-1
clone_size: many
cdr3_nt: TGTGCCAGCACCGACAGGGACGACACTGAAGCTTTCTTT
cdr3_aa: CASTDRDDTEAFF

j_call: TRBJ1-2
d_call: NA
v_call: TRBV6-1
clone_size: many
cdr3_nt: TGTGCCAGCAGTAAAGACAGACCCTTGGGCTATGGCTACACCTTC
cdr3_aa: CASSKDRPLGYGYTF

j_call: TRBJ1-6
d_call: NA
v_call: TRBV27
clone_size: few
cdr3_nt: TGTGCCAGCAGTTTATCCTTCGGACAGTATAATTCACCCCTCCACTTT
cdr3_aa: CASSLSFGQYNSPLHF

j_call: TRBJ2-3
d_call: TRBD2
v_call: TRBV20-1
clone_size: many
cdr3_nt: TGCAGTGCTGGACTAGCGGGGATCACAGATACGCAGTATTTT
cdr3_aa: CSAGLAGITDTQYF

j_call: TRBJ1-6
d_call: TRBD1
v_call: TRBV12-5
clone_size: NA
cdr3_nt: TGTGCTAGTGGTTTGGCCCTCCCCCTCGGACAGGGAGGATCACCCCTCCACTTT
cdr3_aa: CASGLALPLGQGGSPLHF

j_call: TRBJ2-5
d_call: TRBD1
v_call: TRBV7-3
clone_size: many
cdr3_nt: TGTGCCAGCAGCACAGGGGGAGAGACCCAGTACTTC
cdr3_aa: CASSTGGETQYF

j_call: TRBJ1-1
d_call: TRBD1
v_call: TRBV10-1
clone_size: NA
cdr3_nt: TGCGCCAGCAGTACAGGGGGAAGCACTGAAGCTTTCTTT
cdr3_aa: CASSTGGSTEAFF

j_call: TRBJ2-3
d_call: NA
v_call: TRBV19
clone_size: NA
cdr3_nt: TGTGCCAGTAGTATCGGGGGTTGGCGGGGTGGGGATACGCAGTATTTT
cdr3_aa: CASSIGGWRGGDTQYF

j_call: TRBJ2-1
d_call: TRBD2
v_call: TRBV29-1
clone_size: NA
cdr3_nt: TGCAGCGTTGATGGGCTAGCGGGAGACGGTGAGCAGTTCTTC
cdr3_aa: CSVDGLAGDGEQFF

j_call: TRBJ1-2
d_call: NA
v_call: TRBV20-1
clone_size: many
cdr3_nt: TGCAGTTCTACCGAAGTTACAGGGTCCTCCTATGGCTACACCTTC
cdr3_aa: CSSTEVTGSSYGYTF

j_call: TRBJ1-4
d_call: NA
v_call: TRBV11-3
clone_size: many
cdr3_nt: TGTGCCAGCAGCTCGCTATCGGGGACAACTAATGAAAAACTGTTTTTT
cdr3_aa: CASSSLSGTTNEKLFF

j_call: TRBJ1-2
d_call: NA
v_call: TRBV5-1
clone_size: NA
cdr3_nt: TGCGCCAGCAGCTTCTCCCCGGGCAGCAATTATGGCTACACCTTC
cdr3_aa: CASSFSPGSNYGYTF

j_call: TRBJ1-2
d_call: NA
v_call: TRBV5-6
clone_size: NA
cdr3_nt: TGTGCCAGCAGTACCACCACGGGGATTGGGGGCTACACCTTC
cdr3_aa: CASSTTTGIGGYTF

j_call: TRBJ1-1
d_call: NA
v_call: TRBV5-1
clone_size: many
cdr3_nt: TGCGCCAGCAGCGTTGGGCGGGGAAGTATGGCCACTGAAGCTTTCTTT
cdr3_aa: CASSVGRGSMATEAFF

j_call: TRBJ1-5
d_call: NA
v_call: TRBV27
clone_size: few
cdr3_nt: TGTGCCAGCAGTTTACAGGGGCCAGGGAGGGTTAGGCAGCCCCAGCATTTT
cdr3_aa: CASSLQGPGRVRQPQHF

j_call: TRBJ2-2
d_call: NA
v_call: TRBV2
clone_size: many
cdr3_nt: TGTGCCAGCAGTGAGGAGGGAGTTGGCGGGGAGCTGTTTTTT
cdr3_aa: CASSEEGVGGELFF